This entry concerns a single T cell receptor beta chain. This entry is derived from a study of CD8 T cells in Susac syndrome. Turning to the study itself: Susac syndrome patients were untreated, on corticosteroids with some adding intravenous immunoglobulin, or on intravenous immunoglobulin only.

After extraction with the RNeasy kit, about 0.45 to 1 ug of the RNA was reverse transcribed using random hexamers. A single record per CDR3 protein comes from TCRdb applying MiXCR to the immunoSEQ multiplex PCR reads. The profile shows some 99,000 distinct CDR3 sequences, roughly 94% of them singletons. CD8+ and CD4+ T cells circulating in blood were sequenced for TCR beta. The CDR3 has 10 amino acids. With 4 bases removed from V and 9 bases from J, the gap between germline ends came to 7 bases. Germline assignment: CDR1 DFQATT and CDR2 SNEGSKA (reference sequence). The sequence derives from a human donor with Susac syndrome. The sequenced sample was CD4+ T cells from PBMCs. The chain employs TRBV20-1 and TRBJ2-1; D unclear. The CDR3 DNA sequence: TGCAGTGCTATAGGTACTGAGCAGTTCTTC. Its protein is CSAIGTEQFF.